This TCR beta chain was sequenced during a study of blood T cell repertoires in COVID-19. Study as a whole: PBMCs, B-cell-depleted T cells, or T cells provided the cDNA or gDNA that made up the material.

Germline V gives CDR1 SGDLS, CDR2 YYNGEE. This CDR3 is built from 12 residues. V lost 3 bases to trimming and J lost 4 bases, with 6 bases between them. The authors' processing: Counts of nucleated cells, estimated from reference gene primer amplification, were obtained. Here immunoSEQ multiplex PCR was the method, and the copy in TCRdb shows in-frame clones only, minus some. From that table come the V and J calls and clone size; the DNA was used to work out D and trimming. The sample holds tens of thousands of clones, about nine tenths seen once. About this clone: Other nucleotide sequences from this sample produce the same CDR3.

The chain combines TRBV9 with TRBJ2-3; weak D call: TRBD2 (5 bases). The source is a woman older than 75 with acute or convalescent COVID-19. Sequencing used peripheral blood. In DNA form, the CDR3 reads TGTGCCAGCAGCGCCGGGGCAGATACGCAGTATTTT. Translation: CASSAGADTQYF.